This is a list of T cell receptor beta chains from one sample in a study of identical twins. TCRdb reanalysed the 5' RACE reads using MiXCR and keeps one entry per CDR3 protein. This table has hundreds of thousands of distinct CDR3 sequences, roughly 6.2% appearing once. Sequenced material: naive T cells sorted from blood. The receptors here all came from a man aged 18 to 30 in good health. Both conserved end residues are trimmed from each CDR3.

V gene,CDR3 protein
TRBV12-3/TRBV12-4,ASSPRTGRSQPQH
TRBV18,ASSPNRGNQPQH
TRBV6-1,ASSEALGVNTEAF
TRBV14,ASSQVAASLNTGELF
TRBV7-9,ASSLIGTVTEAF
TRBV25-1,ASSEGSGRIGELF
TRBV30,AWSPLSYNEQF
TRBV7-3,ASSFSTSSTDTQY
TRBV5-1,ASSPPSGAGAYEQY
TRBV29-1,SVQGSETQY
TRBV9,ASSVGQGGQPQH
TRBV12-3/TRBV12-4,ASSFRTSGETQY
TRBV12-3/TRBV12-4,ASSFSTLSGANVLT
TRBV12-3/TRBV12-4,ASSLQGTQETQY